Sequencing of this T cell receptor beta chain was carried out in a study of human T cells and chemical hapten exposure (dated by TCRdb to the early 2020s). For the wider study: For sensitization, 2% DPC in acetone was applied to a roughly 2 cm by roughly 2 cm area of upper inner arm skin. Blood for TCR sequencing was provided by twenty-nine alopecia patients at one to four time points (pre-sensitization, 2, 6 and 24 weeks). Patch testing was done on the upper back using Finn chambers containing 0.01% DPC, and results were scored after 6 days according to International Contact Dermatitis Research Group standards. Blood samples were taken from patients before sensitization (week 0) and then at 2, 6 and about 24 weeks after DPC sensitization. Throughout the roughly 25-week study period, patients were also given weekly therapeutic DPC doses on the scalp. The study tracked peripheral blood TCR repertoire changes in vivo during primary and secondary sensitization to the hapten diphenylcyclopropenone (DPC) in alopecia patients. The patient cohort, mostly female, included alopecia areata with under or over 50% scalp involvement, alopecia totalis and alopecia universalis. Libraries were pooled for sequencing, and per-sample TCR yields varied mainly because of small differences in library volumes within the pool. Here is what the overall study found, with its caveats: Repeated subsampling changed both the strength of the expansion versus patch-test correlation and the threshold at which that correlation became significant. DPC sensitization did not change how many TCRs were above 1 in 1000 frequency, and no evidence was found of alterations in global repertoire structure. Expanded TCRs formed significantly more large CDR3 similarity clusters than pre-sensitization or healthy control sets, consistent with antigen-driven responses. Alopecia, a presumed autoimmune disease, was present in all patients, so the immune response of the patients might differ from that of healthy individuals. Patch test score was positively correlated with the number of PT1 expanded TCRs, with significance at thresholds 8, 16 and 32 but not at 4.

The meaning of the sample's time point label: patch test 1, 2 weeks after DPC sensitization. The treatment or condition label corresponds to: therapeutic diphenylcyclopropenone sensitization with weekly scalp DPC. At every patch-test visit, the blood draw took place before the patch test was put on. Patients were considered eligible if aged 18 to 70, diagnosed with alopecia and deemed suitable for DPC therapy, and patients were excluded if pregnant. Unfractionated whole blood was collected in Tempus Blood RNA tubes, and total RNA was extracted from that blood. Details on this clonotype: Its binding antigen is unknown. Qualities for individual bases were not recorded, and no much larger clone is one base off.

In the germline V gene, CDR1 corresponds to SGHTS and CDR2 to YDEGEE. At the junction V is shortened by 2 bases and J by 8 bases, with 14 bases in between. From its cysteine to its phenylalanine, the CDR3 spans 14 amino acids. The CDR3 DNA has 42 bases and is translated from base 1. Library method: RACE. Reads for this sample came from a NextSeq 500. During library preparation, unique molecular identifiers were attached to individual cDNA molecules so that TCRs could be counted in a quantitative, reproducible way. From each blood RNA sample, both TCR alpha and TCR beta chains were sequenced. On the authors' methods: Samples had a median of 95,638 TCRs, with a range from 23,224 to 690,600. V, J and CDR3 annotation of the TCR reads was performed with the Decombinator software suite. Every sample was subsampled to the same number of TCRs (28,000) for the PS versus PT1 abundance plots. TCRs were defined as expanded if absent before sensitization and observed at least eight times at the 2-week time point. TCRdb reanalyzed the raw reads on its own, using fastp at Q25 for trimming and MiXCR for clone calling, and kept in-frame beta chains. One record per CDR3 amino acid sequence lists the most common genes and DNA. It is TCRdb's table, rather than the study itself, that gives the V and J calls and clone size. The sample table lists about 120,000 distinct CDR3 sequences, 9.5% to 13% of them with a count of one. Approximately 1.5% of the sample comes from the top ten.

Material: whole blood, obtained in connection with sensitization to the hapten diphenylcyclopropenone (DPC). This TCR came from a woman in her forties or fifties with alopecia areata. Some clones in this sample may be carry-over from other donors' samples. The receptor chain draws on TRBV5-8 and TRBJ1-5; the D region possibly corresponds to TRBD1 (6 bases align). The DNA sequence follows: TGTGCCAGCAGCTTACAGGGCGGCCCCGAGCCCCAGCATTTT. Its protein is CASSLQGGPEPQHF.